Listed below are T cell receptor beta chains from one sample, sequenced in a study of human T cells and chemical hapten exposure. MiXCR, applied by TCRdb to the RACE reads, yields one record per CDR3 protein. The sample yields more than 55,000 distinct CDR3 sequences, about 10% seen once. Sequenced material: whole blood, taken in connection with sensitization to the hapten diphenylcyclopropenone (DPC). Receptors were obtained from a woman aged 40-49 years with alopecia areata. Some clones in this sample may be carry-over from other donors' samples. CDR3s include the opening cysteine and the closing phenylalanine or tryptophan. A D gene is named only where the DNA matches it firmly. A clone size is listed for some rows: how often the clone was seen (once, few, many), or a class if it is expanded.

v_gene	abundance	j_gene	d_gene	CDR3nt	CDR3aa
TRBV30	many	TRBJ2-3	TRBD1	TGTGCCTGTCACGGACAGGGGAGCACAGATACGCAGTATTTT	CACHGQGSTDTQYF
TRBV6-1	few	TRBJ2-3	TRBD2	TGTGCCAGCAGTGGTTCGGGAGGGTCAGATACGCAGTATTTT	CASSGSGGSDTQYF
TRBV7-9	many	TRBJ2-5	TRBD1	TGTGCCAGCAGCGCACCCCGGGACAGGGGTTCTCAAGAGACCCAGTACTTC	CASSAPRDRGSQETQYF
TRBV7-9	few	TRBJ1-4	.	TGTGCCAGCAGCCGCCCCCAGGGCCCAACTAATGAAAAACTGTTTTTT	CASSRPQGPTNEKLFF
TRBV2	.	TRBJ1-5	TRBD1	TGTGCCAGCAGAGGGACAGGGGAGCGCCAGCCCCAGCATTTT	CASRGTGERQPQHF
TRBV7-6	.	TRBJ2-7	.	TGTGCCAGCAGCTTAGGAGGGGGCGAGCAGTACTTC	CASSLGGGEQYF
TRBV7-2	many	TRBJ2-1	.	TGTGCCAGCAGATATGGTAGTTCCTACAATGAGCAGTTCTTC	CASRYGSSYNEQFF
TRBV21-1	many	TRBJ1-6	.	TGTGCCAGCAGCAAAGGATGGGACAGGGGACCCTTTAGCTCCTATAATTCACCCCTCCACTTT	CASSKGWDRGPFSSYNSPLHF
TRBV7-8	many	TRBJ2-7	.	TGTGCCAGCAGCTTAGGAACAGGACGTATTTCCTACGAGCAGTACTTC	CASSLGTGRISYEQYF
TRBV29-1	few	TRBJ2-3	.	TGCAGCGTCGCCATCGGAGATACGCAGTATTTT	CSVAIGDTQYF
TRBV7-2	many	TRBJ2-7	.	TGTGCCAGCAGCTTAGTCCCCCAGGGAGCTAGCGAGCAGTACTTC	CASSLVPQGASEQYF
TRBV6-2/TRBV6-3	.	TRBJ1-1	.	TGTGCCAGCCACTCACAGAGCTGGGCTTTCTTT	CASHSQSWAFF
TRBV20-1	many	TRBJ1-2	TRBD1	TGCAGTGCTTTGACAGGGTTGGGCTACACCTTC	CSALTGLGYTF
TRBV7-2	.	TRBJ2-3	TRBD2	TGTGCCAGCAGCTTAGCCCTCACTAGCGGTAGCACAGATACGCAGTATTTT	CASSLALTSGSTDTQYF
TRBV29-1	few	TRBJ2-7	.	TGCAGCGTTGAGCATGGTTCCTACGAGCAGTACTTC	CSVEHGSYEQYF
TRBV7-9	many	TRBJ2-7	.	TGTGCCAGCAGCACAGGGTCTTCCTACGAGCAGTACTTC	CASSTGSSYEQYF
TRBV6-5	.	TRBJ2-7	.	TGTGCCAGCAGTTACTGTAGGGGAAGCAACGAGCAGTACTTC	CASSYCRGSNEQYF
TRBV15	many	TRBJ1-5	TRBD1	TGTGCCACCAGCAAGCAGGGAGGGGGCCAGCCCCAGCATTTT	CATSKQGGGQPQHF
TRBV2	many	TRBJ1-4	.	TGTGCCAGCCACCAGGATGAGGGTGAAAAACTGTTTTTT	CASHQDEGEKLFF
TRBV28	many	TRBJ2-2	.	TGTGCCAGCAGTTTAATGGACCAGGGACCTCCCGGGGAGCTGTTTTTT	CASSLMDQGPPGELFF
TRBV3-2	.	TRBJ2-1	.	TGTGCCAGCAGCTCAGGAGGACTAGCGGGGGGGAATGAGCAGTTCTTC	CASSSGGLAGGNEQFF
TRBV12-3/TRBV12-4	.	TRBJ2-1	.	TGTGCCAGCAGATCAGCGGTCTCCTACAATGAGCAGTTCTTC	CASRSAVSYNEQFF
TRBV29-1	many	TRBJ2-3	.	TGCAGCGTTGAAGCCGTGGTGGGTCGAGGGACCCAGTATTTT	CSVEAVVGRGTQYF
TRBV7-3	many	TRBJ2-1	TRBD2	TGTGCCAGCAGCTTAACGGCTAGCGGGGGGCTTAATGAGCAGTTCTTC	CASSLTASGGLNEQFF
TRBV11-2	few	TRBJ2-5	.	TGTGCCAGCAGCTTACTTACAGTCCAAGAGACCCAGTACTTC	CASSLLTVQETQYF
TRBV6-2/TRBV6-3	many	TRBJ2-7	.	TGTGCCAGCAGCGCGACCTACGAGCAGTACTTC	CASSATYEQYF
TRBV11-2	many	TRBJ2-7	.	TGTGCCAGCAGCTCCGGGAACTACGAGCAGTACTTC	CASSSGNYEQYF
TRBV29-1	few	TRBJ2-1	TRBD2	TGCAGCGTTCCCCGGACTAGCGACGGCAATGAGCAGTTCTTC	CSVPRTSDGNEQFF
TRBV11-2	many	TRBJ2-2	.	TGTGCCAGCGCACCTCGCGGGGAGCTGTTTTTT	CASAPRGELFF
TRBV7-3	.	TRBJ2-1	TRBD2	TGTGCCAGCAGCTCCCCACATAGCGGGGGGGCCGTAGATGAGCAGTTCTTC	CASSSPHSGGAVDEQFF
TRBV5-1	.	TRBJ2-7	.	TGCGCCAGCAGCTTGGGGCAGGCCACCTACGAGCAGTACTTC	CASSLGQATYEQYF
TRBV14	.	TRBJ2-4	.	TGTGCCAGCAGCCAATACGGGGGTCTCGTTCAGTACTTC	CASSQYGGLVQYF
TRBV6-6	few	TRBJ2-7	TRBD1	TGTGCCAGCAGTTACTCGAGGACAGGGGGACGCTACGAGCAGTACTTC	CASSYSRTGGRYEQYF
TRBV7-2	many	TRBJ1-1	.	TGTGCCAGCAGCCTTTCGACAGGAATGAACACTGAAGCTTTCTTT	CASSLSTGMNTEAFF
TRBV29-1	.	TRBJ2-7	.	TGCGCGGCAGGCTCCTACGAGCAGTACTTC	CAAGSYEQYF
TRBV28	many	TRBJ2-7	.	TGTGCCAGCAGTTCCTTAGCAGGCTCCTACGAGCAGTACTTC	CASSSLAGSYEQYF
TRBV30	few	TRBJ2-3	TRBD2	TGTGCCTGGAGTAAGCGGGAGGGCGTTGGCGATACGCAGTATTTT	CAWSKREGVGDTQYF
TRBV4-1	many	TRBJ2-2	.	TGCGCCAGCAGCCAAGAACTCCCCGGGGAGCTGTTTTTT	CASSQELPGELFF
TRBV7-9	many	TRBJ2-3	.	TGTGCCAGCAGCTTCCTTACAGATACGCAGTATTTT	CASSFLTDTQYF
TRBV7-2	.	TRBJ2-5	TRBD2	TGTGCCAGCAGCTCAGTTATGTCTAGCGGTCAAGAGACCCAGTACTTC	CASSSVMSSGQETQYF
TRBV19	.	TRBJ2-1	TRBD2	TGTGCCAGTAGTACGACTAGCCTCTCCTACAATGAGCAGTTCTTC	CASSTTSLSYNEQFF
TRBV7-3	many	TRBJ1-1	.	TGTGCCAGCAGCTTTGGTGGGGTGAACACTGAAGCTTTCTTT	CASSFGGVNTEAFF
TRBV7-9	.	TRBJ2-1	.	TGTGCCAGCAGCCCACCGGGAAGGTCCTACAATGAGCAGTTCTTC	CASSPPGRSYNEQFF
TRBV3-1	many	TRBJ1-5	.	TGTGCCAGCAGCCAAGGAGGGGGTCGCAATCAGCCCCAGCATTTT	CASSQGGGRNQPQHF
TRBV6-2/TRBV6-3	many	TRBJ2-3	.	TGTGCCAGCAGTTACGCTGAAAATACGCAGTATTTT	CASSYAENTQYF
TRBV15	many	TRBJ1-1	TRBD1	TGTGCCACCAGCCGTGGACAGGGGGTCCTGAACACTGAAGCTTTCTTT	CATSRGQGVLNTEAFF
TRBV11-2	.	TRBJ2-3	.	TGTGCCAGCACCCAGGGGACGCGCCCACCCGATACGCAGTATTTT	CASTQGTRPPDTQYF
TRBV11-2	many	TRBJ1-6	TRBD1	TGTGCCAGCAGCCAGGGGGTATCCTATAATTCACCCCTCCACTTT	CASSQGVSYNSPLHF